The clone carrying this TCR beta chain has a handful of counts. Its antigen is currently unknown. Per the germline V gene, CDR1 is SGHRS and CDR2 is YFSETQ. The V gene end was trimmed by 2 bases and the J gene end by 5 bases; junction bases not matched to a gene: 1. CDR3 size: 16 residues. These data originate in a study of T-cell reconstitution after alpha-beta-depleted transplantation in children. Findings and limits, study-wide: Expanded graft clones, several hundred of them, were reportedly the source of alpha-beta T cells about two months after transplant. Some patients showed high day-60 TCRbeta diversity, which derived from surviving recipient T cells and thymic progenitors.

This sample's TCRbeta library carried unique molecular identifier barcodes. TCRdb redid the calling of the PCR reads with MiXCR, one entry per CDR3 protein. This table holds a few hundred thousand distinct CDR3 sequences, approximately 30% found once. Sample: PBMCs, taken before TCRalphabeta/CD19-depleted stem cell transplant. The chain uses TRBV5-1 and TRBJ2-1; 16 bases align to TRBD2. The TCR sequence derives from a boy in the first two years of life with Wiskott-Aldrich syndrome, due to receive a stem cell transplant. CDR3 coding DNA: TGCGCCAGCAGCTTCGGGACTAGCGGGAGGGACAATGAGCAGTTCTTC. Translation gives CASSFGTSGRDNEQFF. Full variable domain (remainder filled in from reference TRBV5-1 and TRBJ2-1): KAGVTQTPRYLIKTRGQQVTLSCSPISGHRSVSWYQQTPGQGLQFLFEYFSETQRNKGNFPGRFSGRQFSNSRSEMNVSTLELGDSALYLCASSFGTSGRDNEQFFGPGTRLTVL.